The 20 T cell receptor beta chains presented below share a single source sample, sequenced in a study of cytomegalovirus exposure and HLA in healthy donors. Both 60 Vbeta primers and 13 Jbeta primers went into the PCR. Libraries were prepared by immunoSEQ multiplex PCR; TCRdb keeps only in-frame clonotypes and omits some of them. The profile covers about 140,000 clones, with about 80% appearing a single time and under 10% taken by the ten largest. Sample: PBMCs. These TCRs come from a woman in her sixties or seventies in good health and CMV-seropositive.

The J gene is TRBJ1-2, the V gene TRBV10-3; no reliable D call. The CDR3 has 11 amino acids. CDR1 is ENHRY and CDR2 is SYGVKD in the germline V gene. V lost 4 bases and J lost 8, with 8 bases in between. The CDR3 loop is CAISADRGYTF. The DNA for the CDR3 is TGTGCCATCAGTGCTGATAGAGGCTACACCTTC.

The chain uses TRBV6-5 and TRBJ2-5; tentatively, D is TRBD1 (6 bases). The CDR3 extends over 15 amino acids. The V end was cut by 5 bases, the J end by 5 bases, with 18 bases between. Looked up from germline, CDR1 is MNHEY and CDR2 is SVGAGI. CDR3 in amino acids: CASSLVLGGIETQYF. The DNA for the CDR3 is TGTGCCAGCAGTCTAGTACTAGGGGGTATCGAGACCCAGTACTTC.

The chain combines TRBV28 with TRBJ2-1; TRBD1 matches at 8 bases. Unmatched junction bases numbered 2, after V lost 4 bases and J lost 9 bases. Germline CDR1 and CDR2: MDHEN and SYDVKM. The CDR3 is 12 amino acids. The CDR3 nucleotides are TGTGCCAGCAGTTCCGGACAGGGTGAGCAGTTCTTC. It is translated as CASSSGQGEQFF.

The V and J genes are TRBV7-6 and TRBJ2-5; D unclear. Trimming cost V 5 bases and J 5 bases, with 15 bases left between them. The CDR3 consists of 14 residues. The germline gives CDR1 SGHVS, CDR2 FNYEAQ. This CDR3 is CASSELAGGETQYF. The DNA of the CDR3 is TGTGCCAGCAGCGAATTAGCTGGTGGCGAGACCCAGTACTTC.

The V call is TRBV7-9, the J call TRBJ2-5, with 7 bases lining up with TRBD1. This CDR3 region has 14 residues. Germline lookup yields CDR1 SEHNR and CDR2 FQNEAQ (reference sequence). With V trimmed by 5 bases and J by 4 bases, 7 bases remained unmatched. The DNA of the CDR3 is TGTGCCAGCAGCGTTGGGACAGCCCGAGAGACCCAGTACTTC. It is translated as CASSVGTARETQYF. The full variable domain, rest sourced from reference TRBV7-9 and TRBJ2-5, is DTGVSQNPRHKITKRGQNVTFRCDPISEHNRLYWYRQTLGQGPEFLTYFQNEAQLEKSRLLSDRFSAERPKGSFSTLEIQRTEQGDSAMYLCASSVGTARETQYFGPGTRLLVL.

The V gene is TRBV7-8, the J gene TRBJ2-3; D may be TRBD1 (6 bases). CDR3 length: 15 residues. V was cut by 7 bases and J by 0 bases, with 14 bases left in between. The V gene's germline CDR1 is SGHVS and CDR2 FQNEAQ. In nucleotides, the CDR3 is TGTGCCAGCAAGCAGCGAAGGGGGAGCACAGATACGCAGTATTTT. This translates into CASKQRRGSTDTQYF.

The chain joins TRBV7-2 to TRBJ2-1; tentative D call: TRBD2 (7 bases). In germline, CDR1 is SGHTA, CDR2 FQGNSA. This CDR3 comprises 15 residues. Trimming pared 5 bases from V and 4 bases from J, leaving 15 bases between. The CDR3 DNA is TGTGCCAGCAGCCGGACGGGGGGCCAGTACAATGAGCAGTTCTTC. Amino acid sequence: CASSRTGGQYNEQFF.

V gene TRBV5-1 combines with J gene TRBJ2-3; 12 nucleotides line up with TRBD2. This CDR3 contains 15 residues. CDR1 and CDR2 (germline): SGHRS, YFSETQ. V shed 4 bases and J 3 bases; nucleotides not matched to a gene: 3. CDR3 sequence: CASSMTSGSTDTQYF. The CDR3 bases are TGCGCCAGCAGCATGACTAGCGGGAGTACAGATACGCAGTATTTT.

This rearrangement joins TRBV30 to TRBJ1-1; 7 bases align to TRBD1. Germline V gene lookup returns CDR1 GTSNPN and CDR2 SVGIG (reference sequence). V lost 2 bases to trimming and J lost 4 bases; unmatched junction nucleotides: 7. CDR3 length equals 14 residues. The CDR3 coding sequence is TGTGCCTGGAGTATACAGGGGAGTCGCACTGAAGCTTTCTTT. It is translated as CAWSIQGSRTEAFF. The entire variable domain, with the rest obtained from reference TRBV30 and TRBJ1-1, is as follows: SQTIHQWPATLVQPVGSPLSLECTVEGTSNPNLYWYRQAAGRGLQLLFYSVGIGQISSEVPQNLSASRPQDRQFILSSKKLLLSDSGFYLCAWSIQGSRTEAFFGQGTRLTVV.

The CDR3 region has the DNA TGTGCCAGCAGTCCCGAGGACTACAAAAGCACAGATACGCAGTATTTT. This sequence encodes CASSPEDYKSTDTQYF. This chain connects TRBV27 to TRBJ2-3, with a tentative D call TRBD2 (6 bases). Germline assignment: CDR1 MNHEY and CDR2 SMNVEV (reference sequence). CDR3 length equals 16 residues. The germline V and J ends were trimmed by 5 bases and 0 bases, with 15 bases remaining between them.

The genes are TRBV2 and TRBJ2-1; 8 nucleotides match TRBD2. CDR3 length: 15 amino acids. Unmatched junction bases numbered 0, after V lost 0 bases and J lost 2 bases. In germline, CDR1 is SNHLY, CDR2 FYNNEI. The CDR3 here is CASSEAAGAYNEQFF. The CDR3 nucleotides are TGTGCCAGCAGTGAAGCAGCGGGAGCCTACAATGAGCAGTTCTTC.

The chain uses TRBV28 and TRBJ1-2; D not resolved. CDR3 size: 12 residues. With 10 bases removed from V and 1 base from J, the gap between germline ends came to 10 bases. Germline V lookup: CDR1 MDHEN, CDR2 SYDVKM. The CDR3 DNA sequence: TGTGCCACCTATTATGTTAACTATGGCTACACCTTC. Encoded protein: CATYYVNYGYTF.

V gene TRBV4-3 combines with J gene TRBJ1-4, with D possibly TRBD1 on 6 matching bases. There are 16 residues in the CDR3. Per germline, CDR1 LGHNA and CDR2 YSLEER. Trimming removed 4 bases from V and 4 bases from J, with 16 bases in between. CDR3 nucleotides: TGCGCCAGCAGCCGGACCTTACAGGGAGTTAATGAAAAACTGTTTTTT. This translates into CASSRTLQGVNEKLFF.

The gene calls are TRBV29-1 and TRBJ2-7; weak D call: TRBD1 (5 bases). The CDR3 has 13 residues. Germline V CDR1 and CDR2: SQVTM, ANQGSEA. Trimming pared 4 bases from V and 7 bases from J, leaving 17 bases between. The CDR3 DNA is TGCAGCGTTGGGGGCCAGAACTTGTGGGAGCAGTACTTC. This translates into CSVGGQNLWEQYF.

The rearrangement joins TRBV6-1 to TRBJ2-7, with TRBD2 identical over 10 bases. Germline values: CDR1 MNHNS, CDR2 SASEGT. V was clipped by 6 bases and J by 6 bases; unmatched bases: 8. CDR3 length equals 14 residues. The chain's CDR3 is CASRGAGGPREQYF. The CDR3 DNA sequence: TGTGCCAGCAGGGGAGCGGGAGGGCCTCGCGAGCAGTACTTC.

This clone was picked up one time. The chain carries TRBV19 and TRBJ2-3; 11 bases align to TRBD2. The CDR3 sequence is 16 residues long. Germline V gene lookup returns CDR1 LNHDA and CDR2 SQIVND (reference sequence). Losses at the gene ends were 9 bases for V and 5 bases for J; bases not matched to a gene: 13. CDR3 DNA sequence: TGTGCCAGCGAAGACTCGACTAGCGGGATTGGAGATACGCAGTATTTT. Encoded protein: CASEDSTSGIGDTQYF.

This chain joins TRBV4-3 and TRBJ2-7; 11 bases align to TRBD1. The junction had 7 bases not matched to a gene; V was cut back by 0 bases and J by 3 bases. This CDR3 has 17 amino acids. CDR1 and CDR2 (germline): LGHNA, YSLEER. CDR3 loop: CASSQDGQDRGLYEQYF. In DNA form, the CDR3 reads TGCGCCAGCAGCCAAGATGGTCAGGACAGGGGGCTCTACGAGCAGTACTTC.

This chain links TRBV7-9 with TRBJ1-1; the match to TRBD1 covers 8 bases. The CDR3 is 13 residues long. V dropped 5 bases and J dropped 6; count of bases not matched to a gene: 5. Per the germline V gene, CDR1 is SEHNR and CDR2 is FQNEAQ (reference sequence). CDR3: CASSQWTGSEAFF. CDR3 coding DNA: TGTGCCAGCAGCCAGTGGACAGGGTCTGAAGCTTTCTTT.

The chain links TRBV7-6 to TRBJ2-7; tentatively, D is TRBD2 (6 bases). The CDR3 runs 16 residues. V dropped 0 bases and J dropped 0 bases, with 12 bases sitting between them. Germline V gene sequence: CDR1 SGHVS, CDR2 FNYEAQ. The CDR3 reads CASSLASTGSSYEQYF. Here the CDR3 DNA reads TGTGCCAGCAGCTTAGCGTCGACCGGGAGCTCCTACGAGCAGTACTTC.

The chain recombines TRBV5-1 with TRBJ2-1, with 9 bases matching TRBD1. Trimming removed 3 bases from V and 7 bases from J; junction bases left unmatched: 8. From germline, CDR1 is SGHRS and CDR2 YFSETQ. The CDR3 spans 15 residues. CDR3 sequence: CASSYKTGGMNEQFF. CDR3 nucleotide sequence: TGCGCCAGCAGCTACAAGACAGGGGGTATGAATGAGCAGTTCTTC.